This entry features one TCR beta chain sequence. The antigen it binds to is not known. No much larger clone exists at a distance of one base, and base qualities are not known. V lost 1 base and J lost 1 base; the stretch between them is 11 bases long. In the germline V gene, CDR1 corresponds to SGHTA and CDR2 to FQGNSA. The CDR3 sequence holds 15 residues, the cysteine and phenylalanine included. Only the CDR3 part of the read is kept: 45 bases, read in frame from the first base. The trial excluded patients who had a history of autoimmune disease or who were on systemic immunosuppression. Peripheral blood for TCR sequencing was drawn from every dose cohort at baseline, at cycle 4 day 1 and at cycle 7 day 1. Samples were obtained from an open-label, multicenter, first-in-human phase I dose-escalation trial of ivuxolimab. Adults with locally advanced or metastatic head and neck squamous cell, hepatocellular, melanoma or renal cell carcinoma were enrolled in the trial. Before TCR sequencing, CD4+ and CD8+ T cells were separately sorted from peripheral blood.

For sequencing of the TCRbeta CDR3 region, genomic DNA was extracted from the sorted cells. The immunoSEQ Assay was used for sequencing of TCRbeta CDR3 regions. The clones in this table, taken by TCRdb from immuneACCESS, are in-frame only. Not every clone is retained; where verified, under half of the shortfall comes from an unresolved V gene, and the cause of the rest is unknown. This sample gives approximately 94,000 clones in total; around 90% of them show up just once. More than 3% of the sample is taken by the ten largest. The data are from a study of OX40 agonist ivuxolimab in advanced cancers. Turning to the overall study: Ivuxolimab, which targeted the costimulatory receptor OX40 (CD134), was an agonistic, fully human IgG2 monoclonal antibody. Intravenous ivuxolimab was administered to patients every 2 weeks at six dose levels: 0.01, 0.1, 0.3, 1.5, 3 and 10 mg/kg. Among the roughly 54 dose-escalation patients, around 19 had hepatocellular carcinoma, about 15 melanoma, 9 renal cell carcinoma and 9 head and neck cancer. In the dose-escalation cohort, 65% to 85% of patients were male, and the mean age was 60 years with a range of about 20 to 80. Prior anti-PD-1, anti-PD-L1 or anti-CTLA-4 therapy was permitted, and checkpoint inhibitors had been received by 40% to 50% of dose-escalation patients. Partial responses occurred in three dose-escalation patients: two with cutaneous melanoma and one with hepatocellular carcinoma. The purpose of peripheral TCRbeta sequencing was to test whether ivuxolimab changed TCR sequence diversity and led to clonal T-cell expansion. The paper reports the monotherapy dose-escalation portion (N = 52 patients) of the phase I ivuxolimab trial.

Findings and caveats that apply to the study as a whole: After ivuxolimab, more expanded clones were found on average in CD8+ T cells than in CD4+ T cells. At doses from 0.1 to 3.0 mg/kg, clonal expansion was seen in both CD4+ and CD8+ blood T cells between baseline and week 6. In the 0.1-3.0 mg/kg groups, partial responders were among the patients with the lowest normalized peripheral clonal expansion, particularly in CD8+ T cells. Low levels of normalized T-cell clonal expansion were also seen in some patients who did not respond. The antigen specificity of the peripheral T cells that underwent clonal expansion was not determined.

The V and J genes are TRBV7-2 and TRBJ2-7; TRBD1 is a possible D gene, resting on 6 matching bases. Sequenced here: CD4+ or CD8+ T cells sorted from blood, sampled in a trial of the OX40 agonist ivuxolimab. The clonotype originates from an adult with an advanced solid tumor such as melanoma, head and neck, liver or kidney cancer. CDR3 protein: CASSLGGGQSYEQYF. Here is the DNA: TGTGCCAGCAGCTTAGGGGGTGGACAGTCCTACGAGCAGTACTTC.